This T cell receptor (beta chain) stems from a study of blood T cells in healthy people across ages. This clonotype came up a few times. Combining a sample-barcoded 5' primer with a J-beta primer mix, a second PCR ran for about 7 to 11 cycles. TCRdb independently ran MiXCR on the 5' RACE reads; one entry per CDR3 protein. The data show 1.4 million to 1.5 million distinct CDR3 sequences, roughly 40% seen once. The V segment lost 1 base and the J segment 14 bases; nucleotides outside the gene matches: 10. The CDR3 is 13 amino acids. The germline V gene encodes CDR1 DFQATT and CDR2 SNEGSKA (reference sequence).

The J gene is TRBJ2-1, the V gene TRBV20-1; 8 bases are shared with TRBD2. The TCR comes from a woman in her late teens or twenties in good health. The sequenced material came from blood. CDR3 region: CSARGTAGAGEFF. The CDR3 coding sequence is TGCAGTGCTAGAGGGACAGCGGGAGCCGGGGAGTTCTTC.